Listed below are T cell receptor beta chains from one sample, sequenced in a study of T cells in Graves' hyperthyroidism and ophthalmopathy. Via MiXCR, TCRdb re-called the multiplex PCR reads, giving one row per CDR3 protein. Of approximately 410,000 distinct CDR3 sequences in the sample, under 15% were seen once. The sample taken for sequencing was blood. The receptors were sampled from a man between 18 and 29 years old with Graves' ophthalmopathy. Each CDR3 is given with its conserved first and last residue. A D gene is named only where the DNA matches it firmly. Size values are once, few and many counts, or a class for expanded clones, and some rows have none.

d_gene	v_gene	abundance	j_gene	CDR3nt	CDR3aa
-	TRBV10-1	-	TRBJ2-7	TGCGCCAGCAGTGTCGTGGGGATCTACGAGCAGTACTTC	CASSVVGIYEQYF
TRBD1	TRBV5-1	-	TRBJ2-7	TGCGCCAGCAAAAGGGGGCCAGGGGACGAGCAGTACTTC	CASKRGPGDEQYF
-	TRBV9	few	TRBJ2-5	TGTGCCAGCAGCGTATCCTCTCAGCGGGAGACCCAGTACTTC	CASSVSSQRETQYF
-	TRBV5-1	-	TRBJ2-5	TGCGCCAGCAGCTTGGGGAGGTTTGAGACCCAGTACTTC	CASSLGRFETQYF
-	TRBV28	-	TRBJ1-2	TGTGCCAGCAGACAGACGACCTATGGCTACACCTTC	CASRQTTYGYTF
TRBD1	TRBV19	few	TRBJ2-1	TGTGCCAGTAGTAGCCCGGGACAGGGTCTTCATGAGCAGTTCTTC	CASSSPGQGLHEQFF
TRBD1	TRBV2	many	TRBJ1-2	TGTGCCAGCAGGTGGGGACAGGGTCCGCTAGGCTACACCTTC	CASRWGQGPLGYTF
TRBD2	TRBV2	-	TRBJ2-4	TGTGCCAGCAACGGACTAGCGGACACTCGGTACTTC	CASNGLADTRYF
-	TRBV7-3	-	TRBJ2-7	TGTGCCAGCAGTGCGGGTCCCTTCCACCTCTACGAGCAGTACTTC	CASSAGPFHLYEQYF
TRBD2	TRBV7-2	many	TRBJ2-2	TGTGCCAGCAGCAGGACTAGCCTTAACACCGGGGAGCTGTTTTTT	CASSRTSLNTGELFF
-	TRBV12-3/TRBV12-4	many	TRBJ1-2	TGTGCCAGCACCACGAAGGGTTGGAGGGTCGGCTACACCTTC	CASTTKGWRVGYTF
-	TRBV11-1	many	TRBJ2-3	TGTGCCAGCAGCCGTTCTGGTGGGATGGGCACAGATACGCAGTATTTT	CASSRSGGMGTDTQYF
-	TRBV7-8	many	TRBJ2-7	TGTGCCAGCAGCTTAGGGCGAGTTGACTACGAGCAGTACTTC	CASSLGRVDYEQYF
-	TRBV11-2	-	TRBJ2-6	TGTGCCAGCAGCTCACAGGGACTCTCTGGGGCCAACGTCCTGACTTTC	CASSSQGLSGANVLTF
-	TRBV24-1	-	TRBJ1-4	TGTGCCACCAGTGAGGGGCAGGGCGTTGAAAAACTGTTTTTT	CATSEGQGVEKLFF
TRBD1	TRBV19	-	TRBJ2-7	TGTGCCAGTAGTATCGACCAGGGGGTGAGCTCCTACGAGCAGTACTTC	CASSIDQGVSSYEQYF
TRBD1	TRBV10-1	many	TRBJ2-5	TGCGCCAGCTCGGGACAGGGGCCAGAGACCCAGTACTTC	CASSGQGPETQYF
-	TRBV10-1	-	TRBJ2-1	TGCGCCAACCGTCGTCCTTATGAGCAGTTCTTC	CANRRPYEQFF
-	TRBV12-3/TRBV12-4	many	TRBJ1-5	TGTGCCAGCACCCTTTCCGGGGGCAATCAGCCCCAGCATTTT	CASTLSGGNQPQHF
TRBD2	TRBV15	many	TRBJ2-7	TGTGCCACCGCGGCGGGAGTCTCCCTAAACTACGAGCAGTACTTC	CATAAGVSLNYEQYF
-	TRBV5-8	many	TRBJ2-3	TGTGCCAGCAGCTTGGAGGGCTCCCGAGGGGATACGCAGTATTTT	CASSLEGSRGDTQYF
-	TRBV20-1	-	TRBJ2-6	TGCAGTGCTCCCAAGACGTGGTTGCGGGGCTTGGTTGGGGCCAACGTCCTGACTTTC	CSAPKTWLRGLVGANVLTF
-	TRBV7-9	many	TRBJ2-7	TGTGCCAGCAGCTTATGGGAACAAGGGACCTACGAGCAGTACTTC	CASSLWEQGTYEQYF
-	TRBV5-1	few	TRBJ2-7	TGCGCCAGCAGCTTGGGGGCGGGCTTATCCTACGAGCAGTACTTC	CASSLGAGLSYEQYF
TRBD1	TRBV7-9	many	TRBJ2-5	TGTGCCAGCAGAACCGGGACAGGGGAGGCAGAGACCCAGTACTTC	CASRTGTGEAETQYF
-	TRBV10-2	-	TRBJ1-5	TGCGCCAGCACTTCGACAATCTTGTACAATCAGCCCCAGCATTTT	CASTSTILYNQPQHF
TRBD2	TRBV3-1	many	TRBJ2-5	TGTGCCAGCAGCCAAGAACTAGCGGACGGGGATATACGGGAGACCCAGTACTTC	CASSQELADGDIRETQYF
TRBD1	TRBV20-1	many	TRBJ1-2	TGCAGTGCCCAGACAGGGTTCTATGGCTACACCTTC	CSAQTGFYGYTF
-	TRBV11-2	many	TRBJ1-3	TGTGCCAGCAGCCAAACGGTGGCCCGGCAAGTCTTTGCATATTTT	CASSQTVARQVFAYF
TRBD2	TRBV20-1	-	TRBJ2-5	TGCAGTGCTATTAGGCCTAGCGGGGTCCAAGAGACCCAGTACTTC	CSAIRPSGVQETQYF
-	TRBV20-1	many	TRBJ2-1	TGCAGTTGGAACAATGAGCAGTTCTTC	CSWNNEQFF
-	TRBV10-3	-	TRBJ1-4	TGTTCGAGGGGATGCGATGAAAAACTGTTTTTT	CSRGCDEKLFF
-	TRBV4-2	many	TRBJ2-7	TGTGCCAGCAGCCAAGTTTACCGAGCCTACGAGCAGTACTTC	CASSQVYRAYEQYF
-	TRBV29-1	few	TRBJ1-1	TGCAGCGTTGAAGATCCCCCTGCTGAAGCTTTCTTT	CSVEDPPAEAFF
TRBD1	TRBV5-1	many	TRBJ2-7	TGCGCCAGCAGCACACGGACAGGGGACTACGAGCAGTACTTC	CASSTRTGDYEQYF